This T cell receptor (beta chain) was retrieved from a study of T cells in Graves' hyperthyroidism and ophthalmopathy. Study-wide results and limits: For ophthalmopathy, model prediction preceded onset by a median approximately 6 months. Blood also contained most expanded thyroid clonotypes above 0.001.

This clonotype was seen repeatedly, ten times or more. Its antigen is as yet unknown. Exclusion of a patient resulted from uncontrolled infection, other autoimmune disease, pregnancy or lactation. PBMCs were obtained from about 9 ml fresh peripheral blood. RNA transcripts yielded amplified TCR beta CDR3 regions. The HTBI set primed first-round TCR CDR3 RT-PCR. TCRdb redid the calling of the multiplex PCR reads with MiXCR, one entry per CDR3 protein. The data hold around 350,000 distinct CDR3 sequences, with 13% observed a single time. This CDR3 region has 12 residues. Between the trimmed V and J ends, which lost 2 bases and 10 bases, there was a span of 6 bases. Germline V CDR1 and CDR2: LGHDT, YNNKEL (reference sequence).

J is TRBJ1-6 and V is TRBV3-1; D is unclear. The source material was blood. The sequence came from a young woman with Graves' hyperthyroidism. CDR3 bases: TGTGCCAGCAGCCAATTAAACTCACCCCTCCACTTT. Translating gives CASSQLNSPLHF. The complete variable domain, with remaining parts taken from reference TRBV3-1 and TRBJ1-6, reads DTAVSQTPKYLVTQMGNDKSIKCEQNLGHDTMYWYKQDSKKFLKIMFSYNNKELIINETVPNRFSPKSPDKAHLNLHINSLELGDSAVYFCASSQLNSPLHFGNGTRLTVT.